This T cell receptor beta chain was identified in a study of OX40 agonist ivuxolimab in advanced cancers. Sequenced by immunoSEQ multiplex PCR; TCRdb stores in-frame clones only, minus some. The sample shows about 74,000 clones, roughly 80% of them seen only once. CDR3 size: 19 residues. V lost 0 bases and J lost 2, with 23 bases in between. Germline assignment: CDR1 SGHRS and CDR2 YFSETQ. The material sequenced was CD4+ or CD8+ T cells sorted from blood, taken in a trial of the OX40 agonist ivuxolimab. The origin of this receptor is an adult with an advanced solid tumor such as melanoma, head and neck, liver or kidney cancer. The chain joins TRBV5-1 to TRBJ1-1; D not resolved. The CDR3 is CASSLVGRRALTLNTEAFF. The DNA of the CDR3 is TGCGCCAGCAGCTTGGTTGGCCGGCGGGCGCTGACATTAAACACTGAAGCTTTCTTT.